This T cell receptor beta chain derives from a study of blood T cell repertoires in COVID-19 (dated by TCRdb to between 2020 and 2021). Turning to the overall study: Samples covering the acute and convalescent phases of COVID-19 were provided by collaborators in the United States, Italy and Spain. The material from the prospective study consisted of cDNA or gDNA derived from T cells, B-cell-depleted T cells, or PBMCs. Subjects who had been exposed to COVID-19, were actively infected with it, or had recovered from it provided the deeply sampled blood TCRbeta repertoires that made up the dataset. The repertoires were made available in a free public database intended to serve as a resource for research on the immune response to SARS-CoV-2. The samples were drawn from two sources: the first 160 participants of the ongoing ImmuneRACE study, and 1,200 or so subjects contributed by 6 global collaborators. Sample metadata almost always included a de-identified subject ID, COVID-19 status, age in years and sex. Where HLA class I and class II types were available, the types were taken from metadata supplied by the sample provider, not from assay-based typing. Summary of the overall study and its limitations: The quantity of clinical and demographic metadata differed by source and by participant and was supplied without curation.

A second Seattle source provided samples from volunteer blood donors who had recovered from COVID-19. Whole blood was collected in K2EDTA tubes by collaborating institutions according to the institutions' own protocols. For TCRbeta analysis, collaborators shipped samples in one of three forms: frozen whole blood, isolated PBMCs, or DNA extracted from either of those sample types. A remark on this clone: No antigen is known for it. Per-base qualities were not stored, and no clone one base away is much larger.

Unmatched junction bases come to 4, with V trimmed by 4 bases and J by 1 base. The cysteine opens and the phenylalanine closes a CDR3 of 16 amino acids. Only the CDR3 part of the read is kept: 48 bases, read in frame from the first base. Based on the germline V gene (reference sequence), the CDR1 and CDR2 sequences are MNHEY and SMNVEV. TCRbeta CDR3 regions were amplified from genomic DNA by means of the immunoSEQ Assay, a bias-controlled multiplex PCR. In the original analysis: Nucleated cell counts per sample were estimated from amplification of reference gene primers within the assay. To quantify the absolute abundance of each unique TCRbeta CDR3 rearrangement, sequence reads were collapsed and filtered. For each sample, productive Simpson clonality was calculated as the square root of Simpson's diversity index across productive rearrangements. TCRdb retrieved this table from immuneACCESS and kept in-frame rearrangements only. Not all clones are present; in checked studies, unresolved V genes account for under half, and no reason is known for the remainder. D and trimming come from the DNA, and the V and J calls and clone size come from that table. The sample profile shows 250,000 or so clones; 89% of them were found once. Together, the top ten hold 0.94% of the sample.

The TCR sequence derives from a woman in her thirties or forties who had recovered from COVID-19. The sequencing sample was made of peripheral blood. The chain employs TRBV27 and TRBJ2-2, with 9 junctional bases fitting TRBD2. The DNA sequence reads TGTGCCAGCAGTTCGGCTAGCGGGATGAACACCGGGGAGCTGTTTTTT. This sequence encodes CASSSASGMNTGELFF.